This T cell receptor (beta chain) was sequenced for a study of CD8+CD57+ T cells in acquired aplastic anemia. Whole-study context: CD4+ and CD8+ cells, once sorted, gave DNA averaging roughly 3.2 ug. General study points: Significant differences in CD8+ Simpson's diversity were not observed between patients and controls. A set of some 28 CD8+ CDR3 sequences was shared between patients and controls, and these sequences appeared highly expressed in patients.

This clonotype was detected many times. Its antigen is still unknown. Profiling that covered TCR beta VDJ and CDR3 relied on genomic DNA as its template. MiXCR, applied by TCRdb to the reads, yields one record per CDR3 protein. The repertoire holds 200,000 to 300,000 distinct CDR3 sequences, with 45% to 50% as singletons. Only patients with CD8+CD57+ cell expansion on flow cytometry were chosen for sequencing. Severe acquired aplastic anemia was present in every patient. The sequence came from a human donor with aplastic anemia. The sample comprised sorted CD4+, CD8+, or CD8+CD57+ T cells (not recorded which) from PBMCs.

As DNA, the CDR3 is TGTGCCAGCAGCGTAGTAGATTCCGATACGCAGTATTTT. Encoded protein: CASSVVDSDTQYF. V and J are TRBV9 and TRBJ2-3; D remains unclear. This CDR3 has 13 amino acids. V dropped 0 bases and J dropped 6 bases, with 8 bases sitting between them. CDR1 and CDR2 from the germline V gene are SGDLS and YYNGEE.